The 21 T cell receptor beta chains below were found in one sample sequenced in a study of cytomegalovirus exposure and HLA in healthy donors. In the PCR, 60 Vbeta and 13 Jbeta primers were used. Sequencing used immunoSEQ multiplex PCR; TCRdb keeps in-frame clones, though not all of them. The sample includes approximately 82,000 clones, around a tenth of them seen just once. Input material: PBMCs. The receptor source for this set is a man in his 60s in good health and CMV-seropositive.

This clone was seen a few times. The CDR3 here is CASTLSKTEAFF. The CDR3 nucleotides read TGTGCCAGCACCCTATCTAAGACTGAAGCTTTCTTT. The chain joins TRBV2 to TRBJ1-1; D call uncertain. Germline CDR1 reads SNHLY; CDR2 reads FYNNEI. V was shortened by 7 bases and J by 5 bases, with 11 bases between the two germline ends. The CDR3 runs to 12 residues.

The table lists this clone with a few counts. The rearrangement links TRBV27 to TRBJ2-1; the match to TRBD2 covers 10 bases. CDR3 length: 16 residues. Germline V gene lookup returns CDR1 MNHEY and CDR2 SMNVEV (reference sequence). V shed 2 bases, J shed 8 bases, and the junction held 9 bases outside the gene matches. The CDR3 sequence is CASSLSPAGGPHEQFF. CDR3 DNA sequence: TGTGCCAGCAGTTTAAGCCCAGCGGGAGGGCCCCATGAGCAGTTCTTC.

The count of this clone is one. V usage is TRBV5-4 and J usage is TRBJ1-1; D unclear. Germline V gene sequence: CDR1 SGHNT, CDR2 YYREEE (reference sequence). The CDR3 consists of 13 residues. With 4 bases removed from V and 4 bases from J, the gap between germline ends came to 11 bases. This chain's CDR3 is CASSRGPGTEAFF. The CDR3, as DNA: TGTGCCAGCAGCCGTGGCCCGGGCACTGAAGCTTTCTTT.

This clone was counted only a few times. The chain is built from TRBV30 and TRBJ2-2, with unresolved D. V was pared by 1 base and J by 4 bases, with 10 bases between. Germline V gene lookup returns CDR1 GTSNPN and CDR2 SVGIG (reference sequence). The CDR3 has 14 amino acids. The CDR3 DNA sequence: TGTGCCTGGAGTGCACTGTCTTCCACCGGGGAGCTGTTTTTT. This encodes CAWSALSSTGELFF.

Here the CDR3 DNA reads TGTGCCAGCAGCTTTGGACAGCAGGCGGACACCATATATTTT. Amino acid sequence: CASSFGQQADTIYF. The chain joins TRBV5-5 to TRBJ1-3; a possible D gene is TRBD1 (6 bases). The CDR3 covers 14 residues. CDR1 SGHKS and CDR2 YYEKEE come from the germline V gene (reference sequence). The ends were cut back, 2 bases at V and 8 bases at J, with 14 bases in the middle.

This clone was detected a few times. V gene TRBV28 combines with J gene TRBJ1-1; TRBD1 is a possible D gene (5 bases). V shed 4 bases and J shed 9 bases, with 21 bases lying between them. The V gene's germline CDR1 is MDHEN and CDR2 SYDVKM. This CDR3 is built from 15 residues. CDR3 region: CASSSNRTPGSQAFF. CDR3 nucleotide sequence: TGTGCCAGCAGTTCTAACAGGACCCCCGGATCCCAAGCTTTCTTT.

A few counts support this clone. The chain recombines TRBV11-2 with TRBJ2-2; D is unresolved. Germline lookup yields CDR1 SGHAT and CDR2 FQNNGV. Trimming left V 4 bases short and J 4 bases short, with 7 bases between. The length of the CDR3 is 13 residues. CDR3 sequence (DNA): TGTGCCAGCAGCTCGCGATCCACCGGGGAGCTGTTTTTT. This sequence encodes CASSSRSTGELFF.

The chain carries TRBV7-3 and TRBJ2-2, with 8 bases lining up with TRBD2. J gave up 5 bases and V 5 bases, and 10 bases lay outside the gene matches. Germline loops: CDR1 SGHTA, CDR2 FQGTGA. The CDR3 loop spans 16 amino acids. CDR3 bases: TGTGCCAGCAGCCCCACGTGGGCGGGAGGAACCGGGGAGCTGTTTTTT. Amino acid sequence: CASSPTWAGGTGELFF.

This clone was seen a handful of times. This chain joins TRBV6-1 and TRBJ1-1, with TRBD1 identical over 8 bases. J was trimmed by 1 base and V by 9 bases; bases with no gene match: 7. Germline V gene data show CDR1 as MNHNS and CDR2 as SASEGT. CDR3 length: 14 amino acids. The CDR3 DNA reads as TGTGCCAGTGTGATCGGACAGGGGAACACTGAAGCTTTCTTT. It codes for CASVIGQGNTEAFF.

This chain uses TRBV10-1 with TRBJ2-1; 8 nucleotides agree with TRBD2. The CDR3 totals 15 residues. Germline loops: CDR1 WNHNN, CDR2 SYGVQD (reference sequence). V shed 8 bases, J shed 3 bases, and the junction held 9 bases outside the gene matches. The CDR3 protein is CASGSSGGGYNEQFF. CDR3 bases: TGCGCCAGCGGGAGCTCGGGGGGGGGCTACAATGAGCAGTTCTTC.

This clone was seen more than once but under ten times. The V and J genes are TRBV5-4 and TRBJ2-5; TRBD2 might be the D (7 bases). Trimming cost V 5 bases and J 5 bases, with 22 bases left between them. The CDR3 has 16 amino acids. CDR1 and CDR2 (germline): SGHNT, YYREEE (reference sequence). The CDR3 is CASSLGGGRQGETQYF. CDR3 sequence (DNA): TGTGCCAGCAGTCTGGGAGGGGGGCGCCAAGGGGAGACCCAGTACTTC.

The chain couples TRBV5-6 to TRBJ1-1; 8 positions match TRBD1. Germline assignment: CDR1 SGHDT and CDR2 YYEEEE. V shed 2 bases, J shed 4 bases, and the junction held 7 bases outside the gene matches. The CDR3 runs to 15 residues. The CDR3 spells CASSFGTGMATEAFF. DNA for the CDR3: TGTGCCAGCAGCTTCGGGACAGGAATGGCCACTGAAGCTTTCTTT. The full variable domain, in which reference TRBV5-6 and TRBJ1-1 provide the parts outside the CDR3, is DAGVTQSPTHLIKTRGQQVTLRCSPKSGHDTVSWYQQALGQGPQFIFQYYEEEERQRGNFPDRFSGHQFPNYSSELNVNALLLGDSALYLCASSFGTGMATEAFFGQGTRLTVV.

This clone was seen a handful of times. CDR3 sequence reads: CASSLRPGQGRSPQHF. DNA of the CDR3: TGTGCCAGCAGTTTAAGGCCGGGACAGGGACGGTCGCCCCAGCATTTT. The V call is TRBV28, the J call TRBJ1-5, with 9 bases matching TRBD1. Germline CDR1 is MDHEN and CDR2 is SYDVKM. V lost 2 bases, J lost 9 bases, and 11 bases stayed unmatched. The CDR3 has 16 amino acids.

A few counts support this clone. The chain has TRBV30 and TRBJ1-5; D not certain. V lost 2 bases and J 7 bases, leaving 12 bases between the germline ends. The V gene's germline CDR1 is GTSNPN and CDR2 SVGIG (reference sequence). The CDR3 is 13 amino acids. The DNA for the CDR3 is TGTGCCTGGAGTCCCACTGCGGTCCAGCCCCAGCATTTT. Amino acids: CAWSPTAVQPQHF. The full variable domain, its missing parts supplied by reference TRBV30 and TRBJ1-5, is SQTIHQWPATLVQPVGSPLSLECTVEGTSNPNLYWYRQAAGRGLQLLFYSVGIGQISSEVPQNLSASRPQDRQFILSSKKLLLSDSGFYLCAWSPTAVQPQHFGDGTRLSIL.

This clone was observed a handful of times. This chain's CDR3 is CASSFARDTQYF. The CDR3 region has the DNA TGTGCCAGCAGTTTCGCCCGGGATACGCAGTATTTT. This sequence joins TRBV14 and TRBJ2-3, with D unclear. Deletions cut 6 bases from V and 6 bases from J, with 10 bases between. Germline V CDR1 and CDR2: SGHDN, FVKESK. CDR3 length: 12 amino acids.

The chain carries TRBV19 and TRBJ2-3, with unresolved D. Germline CDR1 and CDR2: LNHDA and SQIVND (reference sequence). This CDR3 comprises 14 residues. V lost 3 bases to trimming and J lost 2 bases, with 9 bases between them. The CDR3 DNA follows: TGTGCCAGTAGTATTTCGAGCGCCACAGATACGCAGTATTTT. It codes for CASSISSATDTQYF.

This clone was detected a few times. The chain is built from TRBV5-4 and TRBJ2-2; perhaps TRBD2 as D (5 bases). CDR3 length: 14 amino acids. Germline CDR1 reads SGHNT; CDR2 reads YYREEE (reference sequence). Between the trimmed V and J ends, which lost 4 bases and 5 bases, there was a span of 12 bases. CDR3 DNA: TGTGCCAGCAGCCCGGGGTTCGGGACCGGGGAGCTGTTTTTT. Encoded protein: CASSPGFGTGELFF.

The chain carries TRBV18 and TRBJ1-1, with 7 positions matching TRBD1. V was pared by 6 bases and J by 7 bases, with 8 bases of the junction left unmatched. The CDR3 totals 13 residues. From germline, CDR1 is KGHSH and CDR2 LQKENI. For the CDR3, the DNA is TGTGCCAGCTCGCAAACAGGGGTGGGTGAAGCTTTCTTT. Translating it yields CASSQTGVGEAFF.

This clone was counted a few times. The chain is built from TRBV15 and TRBJ2-2, with 7 positions matching TRBD1. CDR1 is LNHNV and CDR2 is YYDKDF in the germline V gene (reference sequence). This CDR3 has 14 residues. The V segment lost 2 bases and the J segment 5 bases; nucleotides outside the gene matches: 2. The CDR3 DNA sequence: TGTGCCACCAGCAGACAGACAGGGACCGGGGAGCTGTTTTTT. Translation: CATSRQTGTGELFF.

The sample holds a few counts of this clone. The chain uses TRBV5-5 and TRBJ1-2; TRBD1 might be the D (5 bases). Trimming pared 5 bases from V and 2 bases from J, leaving 13 bases between. The CDR3 runs 14 residues. Germline-derived CDR1 and CDR2 are SGHKS and YYEKEE (reference sequence). CDR3 protein: CASRGGGGNYGYTF. In DNA form, the CDR3 reads TGTGCCAGCAGAGGTGGTGGGGGGAACTATGGCTACACCTTC.

The chain is built from TRBV6-5 and TRBJ1-1; 9 nucleotides match TRBD1. V was clipped by 2 bases and J by 4 bases; unmatched bases: 2. This CDR3 contains 14 residues. CDR1 is MNHEY and CDR2 is SVGAGI in the germline V gene. DNA of the CDR3: TGTGCCAGCAGTTACGGGACAGGGCGCACTGAAGCTTTCTTT. Residues: CASSYGTGRTEAFF.